This T cell receptor beta chain emerged from a study of CD8+ T cells in alopecia areata. Peripheral blood and lesional scalp punch biopsies came from alopecia areata patients. Cell sorting was applied to PBMCs, and CD4+ and CD8+ T cells were collected. The V segment lost 5 bases and the J segment 7 bases; nucleotides outside the gene matches: 16. The CDR3 consists of 16 residues. CDR1 and CDR2 (germline): SEHNR, FQNEAQ (reference sequence). In each case, RNA was isolated and then reverse transcribed into cDNA as the sequencing template. Only in-frame clones appear in the TCRdb table, and some are missing; sequencing was by immunoSEQ multiplex PCR. This sample carries about 180,000 clones, roughly 66% of them seen once, and the ten largest clones take 10% to 12%. General study points: Clonality was higher in lesional than normal scalp, especially in alopecia totalis/universalis.

This clone turned up a few times. Its antigen is currently unknown. The rearrangement links TRBV7-9 to TRBJ1-2, with TRBD1 identical over 7 bases. The sequencing used CD8+ T cells sorted from blood, collected at week 0. This clonotype was sampled from a human donor with alopecia areata. This chain's CDR3 is CASSARTGYSFRGYTF. CDR3 nucleotide sequence: TGTGCCAGCAGCGCCCGGACAGGATACTCCTTTCGTGGCTACACCTTC.